This T cell receptor beta chain is drawn from a study of tumour-infiltrating T cells in Burkitt lymphoma (dated by TCRdb to 2018 to 2021). As for the study more broadly: The Burkitt lymphoma cohort comprised 82 patients and spanned all epidemiological subtypes of the disease. Clinical outcome was correlated with TCR repertoire data, and overall and progression-free survival were found to be predicted by productive clonality independently of established prognosticators, including age at diagnosis.

The research as a whole found: Several public clonotypes shared across numerous Burkitt lymphoma patients were found, and shared tumour neoantigen selection absent from diffuse large B-cell lymphoma was thereby suggested.

V is clipped by 4 bases and J by 3 bases, and the sequence between their germline boundaries is 9 bases long. The cysteine opens and the phenylalanine closes a CDR3 of 13 amino acids. CDR3 DNA is the only sequence kept; it has 39 bases, read in frame from the first base. Per the germline V gene (reference sequence), LNHDA is the CDR1 and SQIVND is the CDR2. With respect to this clone: This clone's antigen is unknown. Per-base quality was not reported, and no clone a single base away is much larger than it.

The method was the immunoSEQ multiplex PCR assay. TCRdb stores this immuneACCESS table with in-frame sequences only. Part of the clones is absent; in the studies checked, under half of the shortfall reflects unresolved V genes, and no reason is known for the rest. Counted in this sample were around 2,500 clones; about 14% of them appeared once. The ten biggest clones cover less than 15% of the sample. The chain couples TRBV19 to TRBJ1-1; 6 matching bases give a weak D call of TRBD1. The sequencing input was tumor tissue. The source is a human donor with Burkitt lymphoma. The CDR3 protein sequence reads: CASSTRTDTEAFF. The sequenced DNA is TGTGCCAGTAGTACCCGGACAGACACTGAAGCTTTCTTT.